Listed here are 14 T cell receptor beta chains from one sample, sequenced in a study of T cell responses to AZD1222 COVID-19 vaccine. This table comes from immunoSEQ multiplex PCR, and its TCRdb copy is limited to in-frame clones, with some not included. The sample has roughly 190,000 clones, approximately 92% seen once. Here the sequenced sample was peripheral blood, taken on day 0 of AZD1222 vaccination. These receptor sequences come from an adult in good health.

The gene calls are TRBV18 and TRBJ2-5; 12 nucleotides line up with TRBD1. After removal of 0 bases from V and 4 bases from J, the junction contained 0 bases not matched to a gene. CDR1 is KGHSH and CDR2 is LQKENI in the germline V gene. The CDR3 is 15 residues long. This chain's CDR3 is CASSPPGQGAETQYF. CDR3 nucleotide sequence: TGTGCCAGCTCACCACCGGGACAGGGGGCAGAGACCCAGTACTTC.

The V call is TRBV6-5, the J call TRBJ1-6; D call uncertain. Germline V lookup: CDR1 MNHEY, CDR2 SVGAGI. The CDR3 runs 14 residues. Trimming took 2 bases from V and 10 from J, leaving 12 bases between them. The CDR3 bases are TGTGCCAGCAGTTACAGGGCGGTTAGATCACCCCTCCACTTT. This sequence encodes CASSYRAVRSPLHF.

A few counts support this clone. The chain uses TRBV14 and TRBJ2-5; D may correspond to TRBD1 or TRBD2 (5 bases each). Germline lookup yields CDR1 SGHDN and CDR2 FVKESK. CDR3 length: 14 residues. The V end lost 1 base, the J end lost 4 bases, and 10 bases lay between the germline ends. Written as DNA, the CDR3 is TGTGCCAGCAGCCAAGGCGTGGGGGTAGAGACCCAGTACTTC. Encoded protein: CASSQGVGVETQYF.

The chain has TRBV2 and TRBJ1-6; D ambiguous. Trimming shortened V by 1 base and J by 10 bases, and 11 bases separated the two germline ends. Germline V gene sequence: CDR1 SNHLY, CDR2 FYNNEI. The CDR3 runs to 14 residues. CDR3 residues: CASSEESTKSPLHF. For the CDR3, the DNA is TGTGCCAGCAGTGAAGAGTCTACAAAATCACCCCTCCACTTT. The full variable domain, in which reference TRBV2 and TRBJ1-6 provide the parts outside the CDR3, is EPEVTQTPSHQVTQMGQEVILRCVPISNHLYFYWYRQILGQKVEFLVSFYNNEISEKSEIFDDQFSVERPDGSNFTLKIRSTKLEDSAMYFCASSEESTKSPLHFGNGTRLTVT.

The chain uses TRBV18 and TRBJ1-2; 7 bases are a match to TRBD1. The length of the CDR3 is 14 residues. V lost 4 bases and J lost 6; bases outside the gene matches: 8. Germline loops: CDR1 KGHSH, CDR2 LQKENI. The CDR3 loop reads CASSRETGIDGYTF. DNA for the CDR3: TGTGCCAGCTCACGTGAGACAGGGATCGATGGCTACACCTTC.

The chain joins TRBV5-5 to TRBJ1-2, with D uncertain. V was pared by 2 bases and J by 3 bases, with 11 bases between. Germline loops: CDR1 SGHKS, CDR2 YYEKEE (reference sequence). CDR3 size: 14 residues. The CDR3 is CASSFGLVDYGYTF. The CDR3 DNA reads TGTGCCAGCAGCTTTGGCCTAGTAGACTATGGCTACACCTTC. Filled out from reference TRBV5-5 and TRBJ1-2, the complete variable domain reads DAGVTQSPTHLIKTRGQQVTLRCSPISGHKSVSWYQQVLGQGPQFIFQYYEKEERGRGNFPDRFSARQFPNYSSELNVNALLLGDSALYLCASSFGLVDYGYTFGSGTRLTVV.

V and J are TRBV27 and TRBJ2-7; weak D call: TRBD2 (6 bases). Germline CDR1 is MNHEY and CDR2 is SMNVEV (reference sequence). The V end was cut by 2 bases, the J end by 7 bases, with 15 bases between. CDR3 length: 14 residues. The DNA of the CDR3 is TGTGCCAGCAGTTTACAGGGACTTCCTTTGGAGCAGTACTTC. Amino acid sequence: CASSLQGLPLEQYF.

As DNA, the CDR3 is TGTGCCAGCTCACCGCCTGCGGGGATGAACACTGAAGCTTTCTTT. Translation gives CASSPPAGMNTEAFF. The chain employs TRBV18 and TRBJ1-1; D remains unclear. V was trimmed by 3 bases and J by 0 bases, leaving 11 bases between them. The CDR3 contains 15 residues. The germline V gene has CDR1 KGHSH and CDR2 LQKENI.

The rearrangement links TRBV6-6 to TRBJ1-1; 8 nucleotides line up with TRBD1. Germline trimming cut 6 bases from V and 8 bases from J; bases unmatched to any gene: 8. Germline loops: CDR1 MNHNY, CDR2 SVGAGI (reference sequence). CDR3 length: 13 residues. The DNA for the CDR3 is TGTGCCAGCAGACTCAGGGGGCTTAAGGAAGCTTTCTTT. Translated: CASRLRGLKEAFF.

This clone was seen once. The rearrangement links TRBV19 to TRBJ1-1, with a weak D call TRBD1 (6 bases). Germline V gene data show CDR1 as LNHDA and CDR2 as SQIVND (reference sequence). The V and J ends lost 3 bases and 7 bases respectively, with 12 bases between them. CDR3 length: 13 residues. As DNA, the CDR3 is TGTGCCAGTAGTATCAGGGGTTTCGGTGAAGCTTTCTTT. Translated, it gives CASSIRGFGEAFF.

The rearrangement links TRBV2 to TRBJ1-1; D might be TRBD1 (6 bases). Trimming cost V 5 bases and J 1 base, with 8 bases left between them. The CDR3 is made up of 13 amino acids. Germline CDR1 and CDR2: SNHLY and FYNNEI. The CDR3, as DNA: TGTGCCAGCAGTCTACAGGGGAACACTGAAGCTTTCTTT. Protein sequence: CASSLQGNTEAFF.

The chain combines TRBV3-1 (or the pseudogene TRBV3-2) with TRBJ1-4; 7 nucleotides align to TRBD1. V lost 3 bases and J lost 7; bases outside the gene matches: 17. Germline-derived CDR1 and CDR2 are LGHDT and YNNKEL (reference sequence). CDR3 length: 18 residues. CDR3 amino acids: CASSHPPIVRGLSEKLFF. The CDR3 nucleotides read TGTGCCAGCAGCCACCCCCCCATAGTGAGGGGGCTGAGTGAAAAACTGTTTTTT.

In its sample, this clone was seen a few times. Within the sample, other DNA sequences also encode this same CDR3. The genes are TRBV3-1 (or the pseudogene TRBV3-2) and TRBJ1-6; no definite D call. The CDR3 totals 14 residues. Germline CDR1 reads LGHDT; CDR2 reads YNNKEL (reference sequence). V lost 1 base, J lost 6 bases, and 7 bases lay in between. Here the CDR3 DNA reads TGTGCCAGCAGCCAAGTACTGAGTAATTCACCCCTCCACTTT. Residues: CASSQVLSNSPLHF.

The rearrangement uses TRBV4-2 and TRBJ1-2; the D is unclear. This CDR3 comprises 13 residues. Germline lookup yields CDR1 LGHNA and CDR2 YNFKEQ. The ends were cut back, 1 base at V and 4 bases at J, with 7 bases in the middle. The CDR3 loop is CASSQGGVYGYTF. For the CDR3, the DNA is TGTGCCAGCAGCCAAGGGGGTGTCTATGGCTACACCTTC.